The source of this T cell receptor (beta chain) is a study of shared clonotypes between healthy human individuals. This clone was counted once. The antigen remains undetermined. Germline V lookup: CDR1 MGHDK, CDR2 SYGVNS. This CDR3 spans 14 amino acids. V was shortened by 4 bases and J by 14 bases, with 21 bases between the two germline ends. Splitting of CD4+ cells produced CD45RA+ naive and CD45RA-negative memory subsets. Overall study findings and caveats: Researchers sampled blood only, noting tissue repertoires likely differ.

Profiling relied on immunoSEQ multiplex PCR, and the TCRdb table lists in-frame clones only, not all of them. The sample contains 2.5 million or so clones, just over 90% of which appear only once. The chain uses TRBV25-1 and TRBJ1-5; D possibly corresponds to TRBD1 (5 bases). This clonotype was sampled from a man aged 18-30 years in good health. What was sequenced was naive CD4+ T cells sorted from blood. Documented subset: CD45RA+ positively selected. The CDR3 nucleotides read TGTGCCAGCAGTGGGACGAGGGGAATCAGCCCCAAGCATTTT. As protein: CASSGTRGISPKHF.